This T cell receptor (beta chain) comes out of a study of shared clonotypes between healthy human individuals. Study-wide context: Plates per donor: three CD4 naive, three CD4 memory, two CD8 naive, one CD8 memory. Study observations and caveats: Naive subsets tended to show greater estimated richness than memory subsets.

Some clones are missing from TCRdb's copy, which holds only in-frame ones; the method was immunoSEQ multiplex PCR. The sample contains about a million clones, about 76% of which appear only once. With 4 bases removed from V and 5 bases from J, the gap between germline ends came to 15 bases. The CDR3 totals 14 residues. CDR1 and CDR2 (germline): SGHTS, YDEGEE. Worth noting for this clone: What it binds is not known. This specimen includes other DNA sequences encoding the same CDR3.

Caucasian adults residing in Nashville, Tennessee made up all the donors. The TCR was taken from a man aged 18 to 30 in good health. The V and J genes are TRBV5-8 and TRBJ2-5; D uncertain. Sequenced sample: memory CD4+ T cells sorted from blood. The subset: CD45RA-negative fraction. The CDR3: CASSRRLGRETQYF. CDR3 sequence (DNA): TGTGCCAGCAGCCGGCGGTTGGGCCGGGAGACCCAGTACTTC.